This TCR beta chain was identified during a study of shared clonotypes between healthy human individuals. Germline loops: CDR1 MNHEY, CDR2 SVGAGI. CDR3 length equals 14 residues. V was clipped by 6 bases and J by 7 bases; unmatched bases: 11. Healthy adults negative for HIV, lacking recent acute infections or vaccinations, served as donors. This clone was picked up one time. In the original analysis: Junction-only sequences without quality scores were provided by ImmunoSEQ, so filtering was different. Data came from immunoSEQ multiplex PCR; TCRdb stores just in-frame clones and leaves some out. Clone size and the V and J calls come from that table; the DNA yielded D and trimming. This table has hundreds of thousands of clones, under 80% appearing once.

Specimen: memory CD4+ T cells sorted from blood. Described subset: CD45RA-negative fraction. The genes are TRBV6-5 and TRBJ1-1, with 7 bases matching TRBD1. The clonotype was recovered from a woman aged 30 to 39 in good health. CDR3: CASRETFQGVEAFF. For the CDR3, the DNA is TGTGCCAGCAGGGAAACCTTTCAGGGGGTTGAAGCTTTCTTT.